The clone carrying this T cell receptor (beta chain) was observed a single time. Its specificity is unknown. Only in-frame clones appear in the TCRdb table, and some are missing; sequencing was by immunoSEQ multiplex PCR. The table lists tens of thousands of clones, 65% to 70% of them singletons. The germline gives CDR1 MNHEY, CDR2 SVGAGI. CDR3 length: 15 residues. The junction had 5 bases not matched to a gene; V was cut back by 6 bases and J by 1 base. This sample stems from a study of STAT5B mutations in CD4+ large granular lymphocyte leukemia. Whole-study findings and limits: Main leukemic clonotypes were patient-specific, but 20% to 25% appeared at low frequency elsewhere. Without putative leukemic clones, patient CD4-sorted repertoires remained more clonal than healthy CD4+ repertoires.

Sequencing input: CD4+ T cells from blood buffy coats. The TCR was taken from a human donor in good health. V usage is TRBV6-5 and J usage is TRBJ2-2; 7 nucleotides match TRBD1. The CDR3 DNA follows: TGTGCCAGCAGGAGACAGGGCGAGAACACCGGGGAGCTGTTTTTT. This codes for CASRRQGENTGELFF.